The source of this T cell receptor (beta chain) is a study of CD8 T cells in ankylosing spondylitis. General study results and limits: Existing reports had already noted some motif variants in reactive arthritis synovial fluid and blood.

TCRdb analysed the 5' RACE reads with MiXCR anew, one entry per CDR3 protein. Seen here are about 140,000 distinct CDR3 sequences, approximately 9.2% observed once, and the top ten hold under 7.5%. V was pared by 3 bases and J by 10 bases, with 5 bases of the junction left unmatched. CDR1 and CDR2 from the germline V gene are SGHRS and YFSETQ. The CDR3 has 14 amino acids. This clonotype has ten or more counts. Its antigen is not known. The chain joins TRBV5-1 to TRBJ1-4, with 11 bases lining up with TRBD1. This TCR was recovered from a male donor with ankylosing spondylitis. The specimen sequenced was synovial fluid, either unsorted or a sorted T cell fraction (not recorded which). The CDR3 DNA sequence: TGCGCCAGCAGCTCGGGACAGGGGGAAGGAAAACTGTTTTTT. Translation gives CASSSGQGEGKLFF.